The following is a TCR beta chain sequence with its context. Its antigen is still unknown. TCR beta VDJ and CDR3 profiles were obtained from a genomic DNA template. TCRdb processed the reads anew with MiXCR; each CDR3 protein has one entry. This table has 35,000 to 40,000 distinct CDR3 sequences, more than 65% appearing once. This sample is part of a study of CD8+CD57+ T cells in acquired aplastic anemia. Findings and caveats of the study: Patients and controls shared just under 30 CD8+ CDR3 sequences.

Trimming cost V 6 bases and J 4 bases, with 9 bases left between them. The CDR3 has 12 residues. CDR1 and CDR2 (germline): ENHRY, SYGVKD. The sequenced material came from sorted CD4+, CD8+, or CD8+CD57+ T cells (not recorded which) from PBMCs. J is TRBJ1-1 and V is TRBV10-3; unclear D gene. The receptor was isolated from a human donor in good health, serving as a control. The CDR3 is CAIRNWTTEAFF. The CDR3 bases are TGTGCCATCAGGAACTGGACCACTGAAGCTTTCTTT.